This T cell receptor beta chain derives from a study of naive and memory T cell subsets. Trimming took 5 bases from V and 11 from J, leaving 12 bases between them. The CDR3 consists of 11 residues. Germline V CDR1 and CDR2: SGHRS, YFSETQ. The SP2 primer and nested alpha and beta constant region primers amplified ligated cDNA in four rounds. Reverse transcription of blood and skin TCR RNA was primed at alpha and beta constant regions. One entry per CDR3 protein, called by TCRdb with MiXCR from the UMI-ligation and nested PCR reads. The table has over 20,000 distinct CDR3 sequences, 5.2% seen once; the top ten hold 7% to 9%. The library had UMIs added by 3' ligation of an oligonucleotide to TCR cDNA. Whole-blood samples were more than 2 ml of peripheral blood from healthy adult volunteers. This clonotype was counted many times.

The specimen was blood. V is TRBV5-1 and J is TRBJ2-3; the D is unclear. The clonotype comes from an adult in good health. In nucleotides, the CDR3 is TGCGCCAGCAGTTTATCTTTAGAGCAGTATTTT. This encodes CASSLSLEQYF. The entire variable domain, with the rest obtained from reference TRBV5-1 and TRBJ2-3, is as follows: KAGVTQTPRYLIKTRGQQVTLSCSPISGHRSVSWYQQTPGQGLQFLFEYFSETQRNKGNFPGRFSGRQFSNSRSEMNVSTLELGDSALYLCASSLSLEQYFGPGTRLTVL.